This entry lists 20 T cell receptor beta chains sequenced from one sample in a study of regulatory T cells in long-lasting Graves disease. Both iRepertoire HTBI primers and Arm-PCR of CDR3 regions were used to build the TCR beta libraries. TCRdb re-called the multiplex PCR reads through MiXCR, storing one row per CDR3 protein. The table shows over 250,000 distinct CDR3 sequences, with 22% occurring only once. Time point reported: persistent/refractory GD, antithyroid drugs over 5 years with positive TRAb. PBMC-extracted RNA yielded the TCR library. The sample here was peripheral blood mononuclear cells (PBMCs), taken when the disease was refractory, from a patient treated with antithyroid drugs. These TCRs come from a female donor with Graves disease.

This chain joins TRBV18 and TRBJ2-7; D call uncertain. The germline CDR1 and CDR2 sequences are KGHSH and LQKENI. The V and J ends lost 4 bases and 2 bases respectively, with 18 bases between them. This CDR3 comprises 16 residues. Here the CDR3 DNA reads TGTGCCAGCTCACGGCTCTCAGGTACCCTACCCTACGAGCAGTACTTC. This translates into CASSRLSGTLPYEQYF.

This clonotype was recorded at least ten times. The chain has TRBV9 and TRBJ1-4; 8 bases are a match to TRBD1. CDR3 length: 14 residues. Per the germline V gene, CDR1 is SGDLS and CDR2 is YYNGEE. Trimming cost V 2 bases and J 7 bases; bases outside gene matches: 4. The CDR3 sequence: CASSVTGGGEKLFF. CDR3 nucleotides: TGTGCCAGCAGCGTCACAGGGGGTGGTGAAAAACTGTTTTTT.

This clonotype has at least ten counts. The V gene is TRBV2, the J gene TRBJ2-5; D remains ambiguous. The germline V gene encodes CDR1 SNHLY and CDR2 FYNNEI. This CDR3 contains 12 residues. V was shortened by 3 bases and J by 4 bases, with 6 bases between the two germline ends. CDR3 nucleotides: TGTGCCAGCAGTGAGACAATAGAGACCCAGTACTTC. Protein product: CASSETIETQYF.

CDR3 nucleotide sequence: TGTGCCAGCAGTTACGGCGAGACTAGCGGGATGACGTACTTC. Translation gives CASSYGETSGMTYF. The J gene is TRBJ2-7, the V gene TRBV6-9, with 11 positions matching TRBD2. The CDR3 is 14 residues long. Per germline, CDR1 MNHGY and CDR2 SVAAGI. V shed 3 bases and J 12 bases; nucleotides not matched to a gene: 10.

The chain couples TRBV19 to TRBJ2-2, with TRBD1 as a possible D gene (8 bases). This CDR3 has 14 residues. Germline CDR1 is LNHDA and CDR2 is SQIVND (reference sequence). The V gene lost 5 bases and the J gene lost 6 bases, with 13 bases spanning the gap. As DNA, the CDR3 is TGTGCCAGTAGTGAAACAGGGGGGGCCGGGGAGCTGTTTTTT. Protein product: CASSETGGAGELFF.

This clonotype was detected ten times or more. This chain links TRBV6-2 or TRBV6-3 with TRBJ1-1, with D tentatively TRBD1 (6 bases). V lost 2 bases and J lost 7, with 8 bases in between. The CDR3 loop spans 12 amino acids. The germline V gene encodes CDR1 MNHEY and CDR2 SVGEGT. CDR3 protein: CASSYGTSEAFF. The CDR3 DNA reads TGTGCCAGCAGTTACGGGACAAGTGAAGCTTTCTTT.

This clonotype came up many times. The V call is TRBV6-1, the J call TRBJ2-5; 9 positions agree with TRBD2. J gave up 3 bases and V 6 bases, and 5 bases lay outside the gene matches. There are 14 residues in the CDR3. Per germline, CDR1 MNHNS and CDR2 SASEGT. In DNA, the CDR3 is TGTGCCAGCAGCGAACGACTAGCGGAAGAGACCCAGTACTTC. It yields the protein CASSERLAEETQYF.

The gene calls are TRBV20-1 and TRBJ2-5; a possible D gene is TRBD1 (5 bases). The CDR3 totals 11 residues. The germline V gene has CDR1 DFQATT and CDR2 SNEGSKA (reference sequence). The V end lost 7 bases, the J end lost 2 bases, and 8 bases lay between the germline ends. The CDR3 nucleotides read TGCAGTGTCGACAGTCAAGAGACCCAGTACTTC. Translated, it gives CSVDSQETQYF.

The gene calls are TRBV27 and TRBJ2-5; 7 bases map to TRBD1. J lost 1 base, V lost 8 bases, and 7 bases had no gene match. CDR3 length: 14 amino acids. The germline CDR1 and CDR2 sequences are MNHEY and SMNVEV (reference sequence). In DNA, the CDR3 is TGTGCCAGCGCAACAGGGGAAGGCCAAGAGACCCAGTACTTC. This gives the protein CASATGEGQETQYF.

This clonotype was observed many times. The CDR3 protein is CASSLVGQGGHEQYF. For the CDR3, the DNA is TGTGCCAGCAGTTTAGTGGGGCAGGGAGGCCACGAGCAGTACTTC. J is TRBJ2-7 and V is TRBV12-3 or TRBV12-4, with a weak D call TRBD2 (6 bases). The CDR3 runs 15 residues. Trimming stripped 1 base from V and 5 bases from J, with 15 bases between.

The chain's CDR3 is CSAPRGGGTWNEQFF. CDR3 bases: TGCAGTGCTCCTCGGGGGGGAGGGACGTGGAATGAGCAGTTCTTC. The V and J genes are TRBV20-1 and TRBJ2-1; 8 bases fit TRBD2. The CDR3 length is 15 residues. The V gene's germline CDR1 is DFQATT and CDR2 SNEGSKA (reference sequence). After removal of 5 bases from V and 7 bases from J, the junction contained 13 bases not matched to a gene.

This clonotype was recorded at least ten times. The chain combines TRBV11-2 with TRBJ1-2, with D tentatively TRBD1 (6 bases). CDR3 length: 14 amino acids. Germline V gene sequence: CDR1 SGHAT, CDR2 FQNNGV. V was pared by 0 bases and J by 4 bases, with 9 bases between. Here the CDR3 reads CASSLERGSYGYTF. The CDR3 DNA is TGTGCCAGCAGCTTAGAAAGGGGGAGCTATGGCTACACCTTC.

As for this clonotype: Since a much larger clone is just one base distant, this may be a read error. V is TRBV7-2 and J is TRBJ1-2, with D possibly being TRBD1 (5 bases). Trimming cost V 5 bases and J 10 bases, with 20 bases left between them. The germline gives CDR1 SGHTA, CDR2 FQGNSA. The length of the CDR3 is 14 residues. The CDR3 reads CASSPGAGGRDYTF. The CDR3 DNA is TGTGCCAGCAGCCCCGGGGCGGGGGGACGAGACTACACCTTC.

This clonotype showed up just a few times. This chain connects TRBV24-1 to TRBJ1-5; D uncertain. The V end was cut by 3 bases, the J end by 4 bases, with 6 bases between. The CDR3 loop spans 13 amino acids. CDR1 and CDR2 from the germline V gene are KGHDR and SFDVKD. The CDR3 protein is CATSDGPNQPQHF. The CDR3 nucleotides are TGTGCCACCAGTGATGGCCCTAATCAGCCCCAGCATTTT.

V is TRBV20-1 and J is TRBJ2-5; D may be TRBD1 (5 bases). The CDR3 consists of 12 residues. V was shortened by 0 bases and J by 7 bases, with 9 bases between the two germline ends. The V gene's germline CDR1 is DFQATT and CDR2 SNEGSKA (reference sequence). The CDR3 DNA follows: TGCAGTGCTAGAGACGAAGGGGCGACCCAGTACTTC. Translated, it gives CSARDEGATQYF.

The V and J genes are TRBV4-2 and TRBJ1-5; the D is unclear. CDR3 length equals 13 residues. V lost 2 bases, J lost 7 bases, and 9 bases lay in between. Germline V lookup: CDR1 LGHNA, CDR2 YNFKEQ. For the CDR3, the DNA is TGTGCCAGCAGCCAACAGGTAGACCAGCCCCAGCATTTT. Translated: CASSQQVDQPQHF.

The chain uses TRBV6-5 and TRBJ2-1, with D unclear. V shed 4 bases and J shed 6 bases, with 4 bases lying between them. Germline V CDR1 and CDR2: MNHEY, SVGAGI. CDR3 length equals 11 residues. CDR3 loop: CASSSINEQFF. The CDR3 DNA reads TGTGCCAGCAGTTCTATCAATGAGCAGTTCTTC.

The sample holds many counts of this clonotype. The rearrangement links TRBV27 to TRBJ1-5; D perhaps matches TRBD1 (6 bases). This CDR3 has 14 amino acids. V dropped 2 bases and J dropped 3 bases, with 8 bases sitting between them. The germline V gene encodes CDR1 MNHEY and CDR2 SMNVEV (reference sequence). Written as DNA, the CDR3 is TGTGCCAGCAGTTTAGGGGACAACAATCAGCCCCAGCATTTT. Translated, it gives CASSLGDNNQPQHF.

This clonotype was recorded at least ten times. The V call is TRBV7-9, the J call TRBJ2-7; perhaps D is TRBD1 or TRBD2 (5 bases each). The CDR3 is 18 amino acids. Trimming left V 1 base short and J 3 bases short, with 22 bases between. The germline gives CDR1 SEHNR, CDR2 FQNEAQ (reference sequence). CDR3 DNA: TGTGCCAGCAGCTTAGAGGGACGAATAACTAGTATGGGCTACGAGCAGTACTTC. Protein product: CASSLEGRITSMGYEQYF.

This clonotype was seen repeatedly, ten times or more. The CDR3 loop reads CASSLGGRAIPYEQYF. The CDR3 DNA follows: TGTGCCAGCAGTTTAGGCGGGAGAGCTATCCCCTACGAGCAGTACTTC. The chain has TRBV28 and TRBJ2-7, with 7 bases identical to TRBD2. Germline assignment: CDR1 MDHEN and CDR2 SYDVKM. The CDR3 contains 16 residues. V lost 2 bases to trimming and J lost 2 bases; unmatched junction nucleotides: 9.